Below are 26 T cell receptor beta chains sequenced from a single sample in a study of cytomegalovirus exposure and HLA in healthy donors. The PCR used 60 Vbeta and 13 Jbeta primers. The assay was immunoSEQ multiplex PCR, and TCRdb's table has in-frame clones only and misses some. Of under 200,000 clones listed, around 77% are singletons. The material sequenced was PBMCs. These receptors came from a man aged 55 to 69 in good health and CMV-seronegative.

This clone was picked up a small number of times. This chain joins TRBV7-2 and TRBJ2-5; D is ambiguous. This CDR3 is 14 amino acids long. V lost 3 bases to trimming and J lost 0 bases, with 8 bases between them. Per germline, CDR1 SGHTA and CDR2 FQGNSA. Here the CDR3 reads CASSLWQDQETQYF. The CDR3 DNA sequence: TGTGCCAGCAGCTTGTGGCAGGACCAAGAGACCCAGTACTTC. The variable domain in full, with the rest retrieved from reference TRBV7-2 and TRBJ2-5, is GAGVSQSPSNKVTEKGKDVELRCDPISGHTALYWYRQSLGQGLEFLIYFQGNSAPDKSGLPSDRFSAERTGGSVSTLTIQRTQQEDSAVYLCASSLWQDQETQYFGPGTRLLVL.

The rearrangement joins TRBV2 to TRBJ2-2, with 10 positions matching TRBD1. This CDR3 spans 16 amino acids. Trimming removed 7 bases from V and 5 bases from J; junction bases left unmatched: 10. Germline V lookup: CDR1 SNHLY, CDR2 FYNNEI. The CDR3 DNA reads TGTGCCAGCATGAAGGCGGGACAGGGGAGGACCGGGGAGCTGTTTTTT. Protein: CASMKAGQGRTGELFF.

J is TRBJ2-7 and V is TRBV13, with D perhaps TRBD1 (5 bases). CDR1 is PRHDT, CDR2 FYEKMQ, per germline (reference sequence). The ends were cut back, 5 bases at V and 0 bases at J, with 8 bases in the middle. The length of the CDR3 is 13 residues. The CDR3 loop is CASSKDSSYEQYF. CDR3 nucleotide sequence: TGTGCCAGCAGCAAAGACAGCTCCTACGAGCAGTACTTC.

The rearrangement joins TRBV11-2 to TRBJ2-5; 8 positions agree with TRBD2. There are 15 residues in the CDR3. The ends lost 1 base at V and 5 bases at J; junction bases unmatched: 6. Germline CDR1 is SGHAT and CDR2 is FQNNGV. In DNA form, the CDR3 reads TGTGCCAGCAGCTTAGCAGCGGGAGTTCGGGAGACCCAGTACTTC. Translating gives CASSLAAGVRETQYF.

J is TRBJ2-7 and V is TRBV11-2; D is perhaps TRBD1 (5 bases). Trimming removed 5 bases at V and 4 bases at J, with 15 bases between. In germline, CDR1 is SGHAT, CDR2 FQNNGV. This CDR3 contains 14 residues. The CDR3 region has the DNA TGTGCCAGCAGCCCCCCCCCGGCAGGGTACGAGCAGTACTTC. It yields the protein CASSPPPAGYEQYF.

V is TRBV5-1 and J is TRBJ2-5, with unresolved D. This CDR3 spans 14 amino acids. The V gene's germline CDR1 is SGHRS and CDR2 YFSETQ. V gave up 7 bases and J gave up 2 bases, with 15 bases separating them. Written as DNA, the CDR3 is TGCGCCAGCGGTCGGGTAGGCCCTCAAGAGACCCAGTACTTC. Amino acid sequence: CASGRVGPQETQYF.

This chain links TRBV9 with TRBJ2-1, with 7 bases aligning to TRBD1. V shed 5 bases, J shed 7 bases, and the junction held 6 bases outside the gene matches. The CDR3 contains 13 residues. Germline V gene sequence: CDR1 SGDLS, CDR2 YYNGEE. The CDR3 DNA follows: TGTGCCAGCAGTCCCCGGGACAGAAATGAGCAGTTCTTC. This sequence encodes CASSPRDRNEQFF.

J is TRBJ2-3 and V is TRBV9, with 11 bases aligning to TRBD2. There are 16 residues in the CDR3. Losses at the gene ends were 2 bases for V and 1 base for J; bases not matched to a gene: 3. Germline values: CDR1 SGDLS, CDR2 YYNGEE. CDR3: CASSVAGLAGTDTQYF. DNA of the CDR3: TGTGCCAGCAGCGTCGCGGGACTAGCGGGCACAGATACGCAGTATTTT.

This clone was observed a few times. The chain has TRBV29-1 and TRBJ2-7; D gene uncertain. Deletions cut 2 bases from V and 6 bases from J, with 11 bases between. Germline lookup yields CDR1 SQVTM and CDR2 ANQGSEA. The CDR3 extends over 12 amino acids. The CDR3 here is CSVENARGEQYF. The CDR3 DNA follows: TGCAGCGTTGAAAATGCAAGAGGCGAGCAGTACTTC.

The chain carries TRBV15 and TRBJ2-7; D remains ambiguous. Germline V lookup: CDR1 LNHNV, CDR2 YYDKDF (reference sequence). This CDR3 comprises 12 residues. V lost 3 bases and J 3 bases, leaving 6 bases between the germline ends. CDR3 nucleotide sequence: TGTGCCACCAGCAGCGGGTACTACGAGCAGTACTTC. This codes for CATSSGYYEQYF.

V and J are TRBV18 and TRBJ2-5; TRBD1 matches 10 bases. CDR3 length equals 15 residues. The germline gives CDR1 KGHSH, CDR2 LQKENI. J lost 5 bases, V lost 3 bases, and 6 bases had no gene match. The CDR3 here is CASSPRPGQGETQYF. CDR3 in DNA: TGTGCCAGCTCACCGAGGCCGGGACAGGGGGAGACCCAGTACTTC.

The chain combines TRBV6-1 with TRBJ2-5; 7 bases line up with TRBD1. In germline, CDR1 is MNHNS, CDR2 SASEGT. The CDR3 length is 14 residues. J was trimmed by 5 bases and V by 5 bases; bases with no gene match: 8. The CDR3 is CASSKNRGQETQYF. The CDR3 DNA sequence: TGTGCCAGCAGTAAAAACAGGGGTCAGGAGACCCAGTACTTC.

The V gene is TRBV11-2, the J gene TRBJ2-7, with 10 bases lining up with TRBD1. V was clipped by 4 bases and J by 2 bases; unmatched bases: 8. The CDR3 consists of 16 residues. Per germline, CDR1 SGHAT and CDR2 FQNNGV. CDR3 bases: TGTGCCAGCAGCTCGCGTACCGGGACAGGGGCCTACGAGCAGTACTTC. Encoded protein: CASSSRTGTGAYEQYF. Supplemented by reference TRBV11-2 and TRBJ2-7, the full variable domain reads EAGVAQSPRYKIIEKRQSVAFWCNPISGHATLYWYQQILGQGPKLLIQFQNNGVVDDSQLPKDRFSAERLKGVDSTLKIQPAKLEDSAVYLCASSSRTGTGAYEQYFGPGTRLTVT.

V usage is TRBV2 and J usage is TRBJ2-1; 14 nucleotides agree with TRBD2. Germline V gene lookup returns CDR1 SNHLY and CDR2 FYNNEI. J lost 4 bases, V lost 6 bases, and 2 bases had no gene match. CDR3 length equals 15 residues. CDR3 region: CASRGLAGAYNEQFF. DNA for the CDR3: TGTGCCAGCAGGGGACTAGCGGGAGCTTACAATGAGCAGTTCTTC.

The chain links TRBV5-1 to TRBJ2-2; maybe TRBD2 (5 bases). Germline V CDR1 and CDR2: SGHRS, YFSETQ. V gave up 2 bases and J gave up 7 bases, with 9 bases separating them. CDR3 length: 13 amino acids. CDR3 sequence: CASSFWTGGELFF. The CDR3 DNA reads TGCGCCAGCAGCTTCTGGACTGGCGGGGAGCTGTTTTTT.

J is TRBJ1-4 and V is TRBV27; a weak D match, TRBD1 (6 bases). Germline CDR1 is MNHEY and CDR2 is SMNVEV (reference sequence). V lost 8 bases to trimming and J lost 7 bases, with 23 bases between them. This CDR3 has 16 amino acids. Here the CDR3 reads CASGSDRINDREKLFF. CDR3 sequence (DNA): TGTGCCAGCGGATCAGACAGGATCAACGATCGTGAAAAACTGTTTTTT.

This chain connects TRBV30 to TRBJ1-2; 9 positions agree with TRBD1. V was pared by 4 bases and J by 6 bases, with 18 bases of the junction left unmatched. This CDR3 spans 17 amino acids. Germline V gene lookup returns CDR1 GTSNPN and CDR2 SVGIG (reference sequence). CDR3 residues: CAWTHPGQGNPLDGYTF. Written as DNA, the CDR3 is TGTGCCTGGACACACCCGGGACAGGGAAACCCCTTGGATGGCTACACCTTC.

The chain's CDR3 is CASRQPGQGYNEQFF. DNA of the CDR3: TGCGCCAGCAGACAGCCGGGACAGGGCTACAATGAGCAGTTCTTC. The chain uses TRBV5-1 and TRBJ2-1; 9 positions match TRBD1. The CDR3 contains 15 residues. The junction had 6 bases not matched to a gene; V was cut back by 5 bases and J by 3 bases. Germline V gene lookup returns CDR1 SGHRS and CDR2 YFSETQ.

To note about this clone: The same CDR3 can be traced to other DNA sequences in this sample. The rearrangement uses TRBV2 and TRBJ1-1; 7 nucleotides align to TRBD1. Germline trimming cut 7 bases from V and 4 bases from J; bases unmatched to any gene: 9. The length of the CDR3 is 14 residues. The V gene's germline CDR1 is SNHLY and CDR2 FYNNEI. In DNA, the CDR3 is TGTGCCAGCATTCCCAGAACAGGGGCCACTGAAGCTTTCTTT. Protein product: CASIPRTGATEAFF.

The chain combines TRBV6-1 with TRBJ2-3; TRBD2 aligns across 14 bases. This CDR3 is built from 15 residues. CDR1 MNHNS and CDR2 SASEGT come from the germline V gene. The trim removed 3 bases at V and 8 bases at J, leaving 4 bases unmatched. The CDR3 loop reads CASSETSGGAGTQYF. CDR3 DNA: TGTGCCAGCAGTGAGACTAGCGGGGGGGCCGGTACGCAGTATTTT.

V usage is TRBV5-6 and J usage is TRBJ2-1, with TRBD1 matching over 7 bases. The V gene's germline CDR1 is SGHDT and CDR2 YYEEEE. This CDR3 is built from 14 residues. J was trimmed by 7 bases and V by 0 bases; bases with no gene match: 4. The CDR3: CASSLVQGVNEQFF. CDR3 coding DNA: TGTGCCAGCAGCTTGGTCCAGGGGGTGAATGAGCAGTTCTTC. Variable domain in full (rest from reference TRBV5-6 and TRBJ2-1): DAGVTQSPTHLIKTRGQQVTLRCSPKSGHDTVSWYQQALGQGPQFIFQYYEEEERQRGNFPDRFSGHQFPNYSSELNVNALLLGDSALYLCASSLVQGVNEQFFGPGTRLTVL.

This chain connects TRBV4-1 to TRBJ2-4, with D perhaps matching TRBD2 (5 bases). Germline loops: CDR1 MGHRA, CDR2 YSYEKL. This CDR3 has 16 amino acids. Trimming took off 0 bases at V and 0 bases at J, with 9 bases between the two ends. The CDR3 DNA reads TGCGCCAGCAGCCAAGATCCCAGCGGAGCCAAAAACATTCAGTACTTC. Translated, it gives CASSQDPSGAKNIQYF.

The chain employs TRBV19 and TRBJ1-1, with D possibly TRBD1 on 5 matching bases. The V and J ends lost 4 bases and 4 bases respectively, with 10 bases between them. Germline CDR1 and CDR2: LNHDA and SQIVND (reference sequence). The CDR3 totals 13 residues. CDR3: CASSTGWGTEAFF. CDR3 DNA: TGTGCCAGTAGTACAGGGTGGGGCACTGAAGCTTTCTTT. The full variable domain, completed using reference TRBV19 and TRBJ1-1, is DGGITQSPKYLFRKEGQNVTLSCEQNLNHDAMYWYRQDPGQGLRLIYYSQIVNDFQKGDIAEGYSVSREKKESFPLTVTSAQKNPTAFYLCASSTGWGTEAFFGQGTRLTVV.

The chain has TRBV28 and TRBJ2-7; the match to TRBD2 covers 13 bases. The CDR3 spans 15 residues. The germline CDR1 and CDR2 sequences are MDHEN and SYDVKM. J was trimmed by 6 bases and V by 1 base; bases with no gene match: 3. CDR3 sequence: CASSLSRLAGGEQYF. In nucleotides, the CDR3 is TGTGCCAGCAGTTTATCTAGACTAGCGGGAGGCGAGCAGTACTTC.

This chain connects TRBV28 to TRBJ2-4, with 9 bases identical to TRBD1. The CDR3 contains 15 residues. From germline, CDR1 is MDHEN and CDR2 SYDVKM. The V gene end was trimmed by 6 bases and the J gene end by 9 bases; junction bases not matched to a gene: 12. This CDR3 is CASSRPPQGAGIQYF. DNA of the CDR3: TGTGCCAGCAGCCGCCCGCCACAGGGGGCGGGCATTCAGTACTTC.

V gene TRBV4-3 combines with J gene TRBJ2-7; D may be TRBD1 (5 bases). This CDR3 is built from 15 residues. Looked up from germline, CDR1 is LGHNA and CDR2 is YSLEER. The germline V and J ends were trimmed by 0 bases and 4 bases, with 13 bases remaining between them. The CDR3 spells CASSQEYAGLYEQYF. As DNA, the CDR3 is TGCGCCAGCAGCCAAGAATATGCAGGGTTGTACGAGCAGTACTTC.